The 32 T cell receptor beta chains below come from one sample, sequenced in a study of CD8 T cells in ankylosing spondylitis (dated by TCRdb to 2016 to 2017). The library came from 5' RACE. Sequencing used an Illumina HiSeq 2500. TCRdb took the public reads, trimmed them with fastp at Q25, ran MiXCR for clone calling and kept in-frame beta chains. Rows merge per CDR3 protein into single entries with the most common DNA and genes. In all, the sample holds about 240,000 distinct CDR3 sequences, and roughly 10% of those were seen once. The ten most abundant clones make up about 6.8% of the sample. Sequencing input: blood, either unsorted or a sorted T cell fraction (not recorded which). The receptor source for this set is a male donor with ankylosing spondylitis or in good health (not recorded which).

This clonotype was counted many times. V and J are TRBV5-6 and TRBJ2-7; weak D call: TRBD1 (6 bases). The germline V and J ends were trimmed by 2 bases and 3 bases, with 12 bases remaining between them. The germline V gene has CDR1 SGHDT and CDR2 YYEEEE. CDR3 length: 14 amino acids. DNA for the CDR3: TGTGCCAGCAGCTTCGGGACACAGGACTACGAGCAGTACTTC. Its translation: CASSFGTQDYEQYF. Together with reference TRBV5-6 and TRBJ2-7, the CDR3 gives the full variable domain: DAGVTQSPTHLIKTRGQQVTLRCSPKSGHDTVSWYQQALGQGPQFIFQYYEEEERQRGNFPDRFSGHQFPNYSSELNVNALLLGDSALYLCASSFGTQDYEQYFGPGTRLTVT.

This clonotype was detected only a few times. The chain uses TRBV6-1 and TRBJ2-6, with D perhaps TRBD1 (5 bases). The CDR3 length is 15 residues. V was clipped by 6 bases and J by 3 bases, with 12 bases between them. Germline loops: CDR1 MNHNS, CDR2 SASEGT. In nucleotides, the CDR3 is TGTGCCAGCAGCAATACAGGAAATGGGGCCAACGTCCTGACTTTC. Its protein product is CASSNTGNGANVLTF.

This clonotype was detected many times. This sequence joins TRBV7-8 and TRBJ2-1, with 11 bases lining up with TRBD2. J lost 7 bases, V lost 2 bases, and 7 bases had no gene match. The CDR3 is made up of 16 amino acids. Germline CDR1 is SGHVS and CDR2 is FQNEAQ. The chain's CDR3 is CASSLIAGGPGNEQFF. CDR3 nucleotides: TGTGCCAGCAGCTTAATAGCGGGAGGGCCAGGGAATGAGCAGTTCTTC. Combining the CDR3 with reference TRBV7-8 and TRBJ2-1 gives the whole variable domain GAGVSQSPRYKVAKRGQDVALRCDPISGHVSLFWYQQALGQGPEFLTYFQNEAQLDKSGLPSDRFFAERPEGSVSTLKIQRTQQEDSAVYLCASSLIAGGPGNEQFFGPGTRLTVL.

This clonotype was counted at least ten times. The chain employs TRBV30 and TRBJ2-7, with TRBD2 identical over 8 bases. The V gene end was trimmed by 7 bases and the J gene end by 3 bases; junction bases not matched to a gene: 8. CDR3 length: 13 amino acids. CDR1 and CDR2 (germline): GTSNPN, SVGIG (reference sequence). CDR3 nucleotides: TGTGCCTTGGTATCCAGCGGGAGCTACGAGCAGTACTTC. Translated: CALVSSGSYEQYF.

This clonotype appeared many times. The V call is TRBV5-1, the J call TRBJ2-5, with D uncertain. The germline gives CDR1 SGHRS, CDR2 YFSETQ. The CDR3 has 14 residues. Trimming stripped 0 bases from V and 1 base from J, with 7 bases between. CDR3 in amino acids: CASSLGETQETQYF. The CDR3 DNA is TGCGCCAGCAGCTTGGGAGAGACCCAAGAGACCCAGTACTTC.

V and J are TRBV10-2 and TRBJ2-2; TRBD1 matches 7 bases. In germline, CDR1 is WSHSY, CDR2 SAAADI. V gave up 8 bases and J gave up 4 bases; unmatched junction bases: 7. The CDR3 is 14 amino acids. The CDR3 sequence: CASGRQGPTGELFF. CDR3 DNA: TGCGCCAGCGGGAGACAGGGTCCCACCGGGGAGCTGTTTTTT.

At least ten counts were recorded for this clonotype. The chain has TRBV15 and TRBJ1-4; 9 nucleotides agree with TRBD1. CDR1 is LNHNV, CDR2 YYDKDF, per germline (reference sequence). V was clipped by 3 bases and J by 8 bases; unmatched bases: 4. The CDR3 is 14 residues long. The CDR3 spells CATSRGQGGEKLFF. CDR3 in DNA: TGTGCCACCAGCAGGGGACAGGGCGGAGAAAAACTGTTTTTT.

The rearrangement uses TRBV18 and TRBJ1-2; 8 nucleotides agree with TRBD1. CDR1 is KGHSH and CDR2 is LQKENI in the germline V gene. The trim removed 2 bases at V and 3 bases at J, leaving 8 bases unmatched. The CDR3 runs 16 residues. CDR3 DNA: TGTGCCAGCTCACCATCAGGGGGCGGGAGAGACTATGGCTACACCTTC. Protein sequence: CASSPSGGGRDYGYTF.

The V call is TRBV4-1, the J call TRBJ1-1, with a possible D match to TRBD1 (5 bases). Germline CDR1 MGHRA, CDR2 YSYEKL. The CDR3 consists of 14 residues. The V gene lost 0 bases and the J gene lost 4 bases, with 9 bases spanning the gap. CDR3 sequence reads: CASSQEWGVTEAFF. The DNA of the CDR3 is TGCGCCAGCAGCCAAGAATGGGGGGTCACTGAAGCTTTCTTT.

The table lists this clonotype with many counts. The rearrangement links TRBV10-3 to TRBJ1-1; 8 nucleotides align to TRBD1. The length of the CDR3 is 16 residues. The germline CDR1 and CDR2 sequences are ENHRY and SYGVKD. V shed 7 bases, J shed 1 base, and the junction held 11 bases outside the gene matches. This CDR3 reads CAIKGRSGGRNTEAFF. The CDR3 DNA is TGTGCCATCAAGGGGAGATCAGGGGGCAGGAACACTGAAGCTTTCTTT.

CDR3 residues: CAISGTTGDGYTF. CDR3 DNA sequence: TGTGCCATCAGTGGGACTACGGGGGATGGCTACACCTTC. The chain has TRBV10-3 and TRBJ1-2, with a possible D match to TRBD1 (5 bases). CDR3 length: 13 amino acids. Per the germline V gene, CDR1 is ENHRY and CDR2 is SYGVKD. V shed 4 bases and J shed 6 bases, with 12 bases lying between them.

This clonotype came up many times. The chain combines TRBV11-2 with TRBJ1-1; D is perhaps TRBD1 (5 bases). The V gene's germline CDR1 is SGHAT and CDR2 FQNNGV. This CDR3 is built from 18 residues. V was cut by 5 bases and J by 0 bases, with 22 bases left in between. The CDR3 spells CASSPLIPRTGMNTEAFF. The CDR3 DNA reads as TGTGCCAGCAGCCCCTTAATCCCTCGAACAGGAATGAACACTGAAGCTTTCTTT.

The chain combines TRBV21-1 with TRBJ2-3; whether TRBD2, the table's D call, matches the DNA was not checked. TRBV21-1 is noted as a pseudogene. The CDR3 consists of 22 residues. This CDR3 is CASSKMSRGTSGLIIAPDTQYF. CDR3 coding DNA: TGTGCCAGCAGCAAGATGAGTCGGGGGACTAGCGGGCTCATCATCGCCCCAGATACGCAGTATTTT.

This clonotype was picked up a small number of times. The chain recombines TRBV7-6 with TRBJ2-7; a possible D gene is TRBD2 (5 bases). CDR1 is SGHVS and CDR2 is FNYEAQ in the germline V gene. V was trimmed by 4 bases and J by 0 bases, leaving 10 bases between them. CDR3 length: 14 residues. This chain's CDR3 is CASSSPGNSYEQYF. The CDR3 DNA is TGTGCCAGCAGCTCCCCCGGGAACTCCTACGAGCAGTACTTC.

This clonotype was seen many times. The chain joins TRBV20-1 to TRBJ1-1; TRBD1 might be the D (6 bases). The CDR3 sequence is 14 residues long. Trimming stripped 6 bases from V and 3 bases from J, with 17 bases between. Germline loops: CDR1 DFQATT, CDR2 SNEGSKA (reference sequence). The CDR3 region is CSARKTGIDTEAFF. DNA of the CDR3: TGCAGTGCACGGAAGACAGGAATTGACACTGAAGCTTTCTTT.

With regard to this clonotype: Sequence at one end of the junction differs from germline and may be a read error. The chain couples TRBV20-1 to TRBJ2-1; 8 nucleotides agree with TRBD1. CDR1 is DFQATT and CDR2 is SNEGSKA in the germline V gene (reference sequence). The CDR3 has 17 residues. Here the CDR3 reads CCAPHLLTGESPQEQFF. The CDR3 coding sequence is TGCTGTGCTCCACACTTACTGACAGGGGAGTCCCCACAGGAGCAGTTCTTC.

This clonotype was seen more than once but under ten times. This chain connects TRBV28 to TRBJ2-1; D gene ambiguous. The CDR3 runs to 14 residues. Trimming stripped 1 base from V and 6 bases from J, with 10 bases between. The germline V gene has CDR1 MDHEN and CDR2 SYDVKM. CDR3 DNA: TGTGCCAGCAGTTTATACGGGCGGCCCAATGAGCAGTTCTTC. This sequence encodes CASSLYGRPNEQFF. Full variable domain (rest looked up from reference TRBV28 and TRBJ2-1): DVKVTQSSRYLVKRTGEKVFLECVQDMDHENMFWYRQDPGLGLRLIYFSYDVKMKEKGDIPEGYSVSREKKERFSLILESASTNQTSMYLCASSLYGRPNEQFFGPGTRLTVL.

The table lists this clonotype with a few counts. The chain couples TRBV7-8 to TRBJ2-5; 9 positions agree with TRBD1. CDR1 and CDR2 (germline): SGHVS, FQNEAQ. The CDR3 runs 14 residues. J lost 4 bases, V lost 3 bases, and 3 bases had no gene match. CDR3 loop: CASSFRDRAETQYF. The CDR3 DNA reads TGTGCCAGCAGCTTCCGGGACAGGGCAGAGACCCAGTACTTC.

In this sample, this clonotype turned up a few times. The chain links TRBV7-3 to TRBJ2-5, with 8 nucleotides matching TRBD1. Germline trimming cut 1 base from V and 2 bases from J; bases unmatched to any gene: 6. Germline V gene lookup returns CDR1 SGHTA and CDR2 FQGTGA. The CDR3 totals 16 residues. In DNA form, the CDR3 reads TGTGCCAGCAGCTTAAGAGGAAACAGGGGGCAAGAGACCCAGTACTTC. Its translation: CASSLRGNRGQETQYF.

This clonotype has just a few counts. The gene calls are TRBV4-1 and TRBJ2-3, with D perhaps matching TRBD1 (6 bases). This CDR3 is built from 16 residues. Germline V CDR1 and CDR2: MGHRA, YSYEKL. V dropped 4 bases and J dropped 2 bases, with 16 bases sitting between them. CDR3 DNA: TGCGCCAGCAGCCGTCCTAGACAGGTGGACACAGATACGCAGTATTTT. This codes for CASSRPRQVDTDTQYF.

The genes are TRBV28 and TRBJ1-1; D remains ambiguous. CDR3 length: 14 residues. The germline V gene encodes CDR1 MDHEN and CDR2 SYDVKM. V was cut by 4 bases and J by 7 bases, with 16 bases left in between. CDR3 DNA sequence: TGTGCCAGCAGTTCCCCCCAAAAGGCGGGTGAAGCTTTCTTT. Amino acid sequence: CASSSPQKAGEAFF. Together with reference TRBV28 and TRBJ1-1, the CDR3 gives the full variable domain: DVKVTQSSRYLVKRTGEKVFLECVQDMDHENMFWYRQDPGLGLRLIYFSYDVKMKEKGDIPEGYSVSREKKERFSLILESASTNQTSMYLCASSSPQKAGEAFFGQGTRLTVV.

The chain uses TRBV3-1 and TRBJ2-1; no reliable D call. Germline CDR1 is LGHDT and CDR2 is YNNKEL (reference sequence). CDR3 length: 16 residues. Trimming cost V 1 base and J 4 bases, with 14 bases left between them. The CDR3 reads CASSQAQGLLYNEQFF. CDR3 nucleotides: TGTGCCAGCAGCCAAGCGCAAGGGCTTCTGTACAATGAGCAGTTCTTC.

The chain has TRBV28 and TRBJ1-4; TRBD1 is a possible D gene (5 bases). The CDR3 length is 16 residues. With 6 bases removed from V and 0 bases from J, the gap between germline ends came to 14 bases. The germline CDR1 and CDR2 sequences are MDHEN and SYDVKM. CDR3 DNA sequence: TGTGCCAGCAGAGCTGACAGAGCCGCAACTAATGAAAAACTGTTTTTT. Translation gives CASRADRAATNEKLFF.

This clonotype was detected ten times or more. The chain uses TRBV5-1 and TRBJ2-7; TRBD2 might be the D (5 bases). The V and J ends lost 0 bases and 5 bases respectively, with 9 bases between them. The CDR3 loop spans 13 amino acids. Germline lookup yields CDR1 SGHRS and CDR2 YFSETQ. CDR3 DNA: TGCGCCAGCAGCTTGGCCGGAGGAAACGAGCAGTACTTC. It is translated as CASSLAGGNEQYF.

This clonotype was counted at least ten times. The J gene is TRBJ1-2, the V gene TRBV18; TRBD1 aligns across 7 bases. The CDR3 runs 14 residues. Germline V gene sequence: CDR1 KGHSH, CDR2 LQKENI. After removal of 0 bases from V and 3 bases from J, the junction contained 1 base not matched to a gene. The CDR3 nucleotides are TGTGCCAGCTCACCACCTACAGGGGACTATGGCTACACCTTC. Translation: CASSPPTGDYGYTF.

This clonotype was detected ten times or more. The chain has TRBV5-4 and TRBJ2-6; 8 bases line up with TRBD1. The CDR3 spans 19 residues. V lost 1 base to trimming and J lost 0 bases; unmatched junction nucleotides: 9. Germline CDR1 SGHNT, CDR2 YYREEE (reference sequence). Here the CDR3 reads CASSLRGTGFISGANVLTF. DNA of the CDR3: TGTGCCAGCAGCTTGCGGGGGACAGGATTTATCTCTGGGGCCAACGTCCTGACTTTC.

This clonotype was detected a few times. V usage is TRBV5-1 and J usage is TRBJ2-2, with D unresolved. Germline CDR1 reads SGHRS; CDR2 reads YFSETQ. V lost 2 bases and J lost 5, with 16 bases in between. The CDR3 extends over 16 amino acids. For the CDR3, the DNA is TGCGCCAGCAGCTTCTCGGGCTCTAGTGATACCGGGGAGCTGTTTTTT. It specifies CASSFSGSSDTGELFF.

The J gene is TRBJ1-2, the V gene TRBV20-1, with 7 bases fitting TRBD1. CDR1 DFQATT and CDR2 SNEGSKA come from the germline V gene (reference sequence). This CDR3 comprises 13 residues. After removal of 6 bases from V and 2 bases from J, the junction contained 6 bases not matched to a gene. The CDR3 coding sequence is TGCAGTGCGAAGGGACAGCCCAACTATGGCTACACCTTC. Residues: CSAKGQPNYGYTF.

This clonotype appeared many times. The chain combines TRBV28 with TRBJ2-1; 8 bases fit TRBD1. This CDR3 spans 12 amino acids. The V gene's germline CDR1 is MDHEN and CDR2 SYDVKM. V lost 8 bases to trimming and J lost 4 bases; unmatched junction nucleotides: 1. CDR3 region: CASWDRYNEQFF. The CDR3 DNA reads as TGTGCCAGCTGGGACAGGTACAATGAGCAGTTCTTC.

The table lists this clonotype with many counts. CDR3 protein: CATSRDSRVRGNTIYF. DNA for the CDR3: TGTGCCACCAGCAGAGATAGTCGAGTCAGAGGAAACACCATATATTTT. The chain employs TRBV15 and TRBJ1-3; D is undetermined. CDR1 and CDR2 from the germline V gene are LNHNV and YYDKDF (reference sequence). The V and J ends lost 0 bases and 4 bases respectively, with 13 bases between them. The CDR3 runs 16 residues.

This clonotype was recorded at least ten times. This chain connects TRBV5-1 to TRBJ2-1; D possibly uses TRBD1 or TRBD2 (5 bases each). Between the trimmed V and J ends, which lost 3 bases and 6 bases, there was a span of 16 bases. The CDR3 covers 15 residues. Per the germline V gene, CDR1 is SGHRS and CDR2 is YFSETQ. The CDR3 region is CASSSSGTAFNEQFF. DNA for the CDR3: TGCGCCAGCAGCTCATCCGGGACGGCATTCAATGAGCAGTTCTTC. Drawing the rest from reference TRBV5-1 and TRBJ2-1, the complete variable domain is KAGVTQTPRYLIKTRGQQVTLSCSPISGHRSVSWYQQTPGQGLQFLFEYFSETQRNKGNFPGRFSGRQFSNSRSEMNVSTLELGDSALYLCASSSSGTAFNEQFFGPGTRLTVL.

This sequence joins TRBV6-1 and TRBJ1-2, with D possibly matching TRBD1 (5 bases). Trimming removed 3 bases from V and 3 bases from J, with 11 bases in between. Germline CDR1 reads MNHNS; CDR2 reads SASEGT. This CDR3 is built from 14 residues. CDR3 sequence (DNA): TGTGCCAGCAGTGAGGGGGGGGACTACTATGGCTACACCTTC. Translation: CASSEGGDYYGYTF.